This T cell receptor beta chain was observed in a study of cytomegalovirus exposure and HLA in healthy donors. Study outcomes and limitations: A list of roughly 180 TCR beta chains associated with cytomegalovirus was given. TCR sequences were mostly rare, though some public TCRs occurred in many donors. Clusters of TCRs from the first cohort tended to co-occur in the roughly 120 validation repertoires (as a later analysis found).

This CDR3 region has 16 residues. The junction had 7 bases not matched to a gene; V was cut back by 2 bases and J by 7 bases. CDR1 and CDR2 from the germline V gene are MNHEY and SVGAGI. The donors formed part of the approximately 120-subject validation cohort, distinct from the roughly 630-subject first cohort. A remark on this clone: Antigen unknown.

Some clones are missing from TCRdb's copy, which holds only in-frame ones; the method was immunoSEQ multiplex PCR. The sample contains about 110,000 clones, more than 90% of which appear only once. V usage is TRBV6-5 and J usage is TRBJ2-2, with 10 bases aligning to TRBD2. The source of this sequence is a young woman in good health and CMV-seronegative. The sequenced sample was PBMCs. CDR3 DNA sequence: TGTGCCAGCAGTTACCCAAGCGGGGGGGCCGGCGGGGAGCTGTTTTTT. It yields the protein CASSYPSGGAGGELFF.